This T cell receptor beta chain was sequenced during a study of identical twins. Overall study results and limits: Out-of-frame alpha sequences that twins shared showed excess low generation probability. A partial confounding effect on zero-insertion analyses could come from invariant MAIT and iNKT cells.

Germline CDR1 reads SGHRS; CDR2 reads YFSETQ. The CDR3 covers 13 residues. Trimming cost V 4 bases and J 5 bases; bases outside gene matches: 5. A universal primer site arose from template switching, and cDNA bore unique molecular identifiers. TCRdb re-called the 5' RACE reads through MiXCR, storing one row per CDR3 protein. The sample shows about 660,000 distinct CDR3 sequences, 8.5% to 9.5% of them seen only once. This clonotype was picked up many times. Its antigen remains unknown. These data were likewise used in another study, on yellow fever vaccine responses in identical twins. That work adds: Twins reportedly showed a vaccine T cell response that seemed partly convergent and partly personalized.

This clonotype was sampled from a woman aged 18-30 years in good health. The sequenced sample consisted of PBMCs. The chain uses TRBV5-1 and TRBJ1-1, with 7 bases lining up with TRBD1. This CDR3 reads CASSDPTGTEAFF. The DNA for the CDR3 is TGCGCCAGCAGCGACCCGACAGGGACTGAAGCTTTCTTT. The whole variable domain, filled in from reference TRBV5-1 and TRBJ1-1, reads KAGVTQTPRYLIKTRGQQVTLSCSPISGHRSVSWYQQTPGQGLQFLFEYFSETQRNKGNFPGRFSGRQFSNSRSEMNVSTLELGDSALYLCASSDPTGTEAFFGQGTRLTVV.